The 6 T cell receptor beta chains below were found in one sample sequenced in a study of T cells in Graves' hyperthyroidism and ophthalmopathy. Authors of the study amplified TCR beta CDR3 regions from RNA transcripts. RT-PCR in the first round (using the HTBI primer set) targeted the TCR CDR3. TCRdb reprocessed the multiplex PCR reads with MiXCR, giving one entry per CDR3 protein. The sample consists of more than 500,000 distinct CDR3 sequences, approximately 14% of them appearing once. Sequencing input: blood. The receptor source for this set is a woman aged 35 to 49 with Graves' ophthalmopathy.

This clonotype was found many times. V and J are TRBV20-1 and TRBJ2-7; D uncertain. The CDR3 extends over 14 amino acids. V was clipped by 6 bases and J by 7 bases, with 22 bases between them. Germline V gene data show CDR1 as DFQATT and CDR2 as SNEGSKA (reference sequence). The CDR3 here is CSADHSSASGEQYF. Here the CDR3 DNA reads TGCAGTGCCGACCACAGCTCCGCCTCCGGGGAGCAGTACTTC.

This clonotype occurred a few times. The gene calls are TRBV2 and TRBJ2-2; D remains ambiguous. CDR1 and CDR2 from the germline V gene are SNHLY and FYNNEI. The ends were cut back, 3 bases at V and 5 bases at J, with 13 bases in the middle. This CDR3 contains 15 residues. The CDR3 here is CASSEARTRTGELFF. The CDR3 bases are TGTGCCAGCAGTGAGGCTCGCACGAGGACCGGGGAGCTGTTTTTT.

The rearrangement joins TRBV4-1 to TRBJ1-3; D might be TRBD1 (6 bases). The CDR3 length is 15 residues. Germline CDR1 reads MGHRA; CDR2 reads YSYEKL. Trimming shortened V by 4 bases and J by 2 bases, and 12 bases separated the two germline ends. The DNA for the CDR3 is TGCGCCAGCAGCCCAAGGGGGGAGCCTGGAAACACCATATATTTT. Its protein is CASSPRGEPGNTIYF.

This clonotype was counted ten times or more. The gene calls are TRBV7-9 and TRBJ1-1; D unresolved. V was pared by 2 bases and J by 3 bases, with 10 bases between. The CDR3 extends over 14 amino acids. The germline CDR1 and CDR2 sequences are SEHNR and FQNEAQ (reference sequence). Here the CDR3 DNA reads TGTGCCAGCAGCTTAACTCTTGAGGACACTGAAGCTTTCTTT. Translation gives CASSLTLEDTEAFF.

This clonotype has at least ten counts. The V call is TRBV12-3 or TRBV12-4, the J call TRBJ2-7; the D is unclear. The CDR3 consists of 12 residues. The V and J ends lost 1 base and 7 bases respectively, with 8 bases between them. The CDR3, as DNA: TGTGCCAGCAGTTTAGAACTCAGGGAGCAGTACTTC. Protein: CASSLELREQYF.

This clonotype was observed at least ten times. The V and J genes are TRBV25-1 and TRBJ1-1, with TRBD1 matching 9 bases. This CDR3 is 14 amino acids long. V dropped 7 bases and J dropped 5; count of bases not matched to a gene: 8. Germline V gene lookup returns CDR1 MGHDK and CDR2 SYGVNS. The CDR3 bases are TGTGCCAGCATCGAGGGGGACAGGGTTACTGAAGCTTTCTTT. Translation gives CASIEGDRVTEAFF.